Below, one T cell receptor (beta chain) is given with its context. This clone was recorded only once. Which antigen it targets is not known. No much larger clone is present one base from it, and per-base qualities are unavailable. From the cysteine through the phenylalanine, the CDR3 covers 18 amino acids. Only CDR3 DNA remains: 54 bases, in frame from the first base. V is shortened by 0 bases, J by 0 bases, and the region joining them spans 12 bases. CDR1 and CDR2 are drawn from the germline V gene: MGHRA, YSYEKL. The sample comes from a study of control samples from healthy donors and cancer patients (dated by TCRdb to 2020 to 2021). Libraries were built with the immunoSEQ multiplex PCR assay. TCRdb carries this immuneACCESS record with in-frame sequences only. Its versions omit some clonotypes, under half of them owing to an unresolved V gene in the studies checked, with the rest unexplained. For this sample there are about 200,000 clones; around 90% appear just once. The ten most abundant clones make up approximately 1.8% of the sample.

The receptor was derived from a man aged 25-40 years in good health. The chain is encoded by TRBV4-1 joined to TRBJ1-6, with the identity of the D gene unclear. The source material was blood. The nucleotides read TGCGCCAGCAGCCAAGATCCACAAATCCCCTCCTATAATTCACCCCTCCACTTT. The encoded protein is CASSQDPQIPSYNSPLHF.